The following is a TCR beta chain sequence with its context. These data come from a study of blood T cell repertoires in COVID-19. Study in general: Spain, Italy and the United States supplied samples that represented acute and convalescent COVID-19. T cells, B-cell-depleted T cells, or PBMCs provided the cDNA or gDNA that served as material.

CDR1 is SGDLS, CDR2 YYNGEE, per germline. This CDR3 region has 14 residues. Trimming removed 4 bases from V and 3 bases from J; junction bases left unmatched: 5. In the authors' workflow: Reference gene primer amplification yielded estimated nucleated cell counts. TCRdb keeps only in-frame clones here, not all; method: immunoSEQ multiplex PCR. Clonal size and the V and J genes are those of that table, whereas D and trimming came from the DNA. Altogether under 200,000 clones are present, about 85% being singletons, with the ten largest covering approximately 9.8%. The chain employs TRBV9 and TRBJ1-1, with 8 positions matching TRBD1. This receptor was taken from a woman aged 80 or older with acute or convalescent COVID-19. The specimen sequenced was peripheral blood. The CDR3 DNA reads as TGTGCCAGCAGCATCTCGACAGGGGACACTGAAGCTTTCTTT. Translated: CASSISTGDTEAFF.